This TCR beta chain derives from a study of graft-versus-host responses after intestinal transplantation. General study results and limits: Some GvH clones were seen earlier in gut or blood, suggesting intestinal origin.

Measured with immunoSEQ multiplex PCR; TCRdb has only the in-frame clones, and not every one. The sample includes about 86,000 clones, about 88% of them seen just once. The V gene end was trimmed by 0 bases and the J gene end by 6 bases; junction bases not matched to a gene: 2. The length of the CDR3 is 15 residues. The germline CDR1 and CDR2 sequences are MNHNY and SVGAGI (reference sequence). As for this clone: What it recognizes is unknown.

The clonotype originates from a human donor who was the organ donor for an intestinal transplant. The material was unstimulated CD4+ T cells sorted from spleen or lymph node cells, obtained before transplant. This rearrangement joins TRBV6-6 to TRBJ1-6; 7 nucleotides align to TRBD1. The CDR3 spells CASSYSDRANSPLHF. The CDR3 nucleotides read TGTGCCAGCAGTTACTCTGACAGGGCTAATTCACCCCTCCACTTT.